The rows below give T cell receptor beta chains drawn from one sample of a study of blood T cell repertoires in COVID-19. The method was immunoSEQ multiplex PCR; TCRdb's version includes in-frame clones alone and lacks a portion of them. The data contain some 300,000 clones, just under 90% of them singletons. Input material: peripheral blood. The receptors derive from a woman aged 45-65 years with COVID-19, enrolled during active disease. Each CDR3 is given with its conserved first and last residue. The D gene is left open where the match is weak. Size tells how often a clone was seen (once, few, many) or the class of an expanded clone, and some rows leave it out.

-,-,TRBJ1-5,TRBV10-3,CATATSGGSDQPQHF,TGTGCCACTGCCACCTCGGGGGGGAGTGATCAGCCCCAGCATTTT
-,-,TRBJ1-5,TRBV4-1,CASSQIGGGSQPQHF,TGCGCCAGCAGCCAAATCGGGGGGGGCTCACAGCCCCAGCATTTT
TRBD2,-,TRBJ2-1,TRBV10-3,CATLGLAGDNEQFF,TGTGCCACCCTGGGACTAGCGGGGGACAATGAGCAGTTCTTC
-,-,TRBJ2-4,TRBV6-5,CASSYSEGLGQNIQYF,TGTGCCAGCAGTTACTCTGAGGGCTTAGGGCAAAACATTCAGTACTTC
-,-,TRBJ2-7,TRBV5-1,CASSFELSYEQYF,TGCGCCAGCAGTTTCGAACTTTCCTACGAGCAGTACTTC
TRBD2,-,TRBJ2-3,TRBV11-2,CASRHGTSGSDTQYF,TGTGCCAGCAGACACGGGACTAGCGGGTCCGATACGCAGTATTTT
TRBD1,-,TRBJ1-1,TRBV6-5,CASRGGQAPEAFF,TGTGCCAGCAGGGGCGGACAGGCCCCTGAAGCTTTCTTT
-,-,TRBJ2-3,TRBV18,CASSPQKGSTDTQYF,TGTGCCAGCTCACCCCAGAAGGGGAGCACAGATACGCAGTATTTT
TRBD1,few,TRBJ2-5,TRBV6-4,CASIATGKETQYF,TGTGCCAGCATCGCGACAGGGAAGGAGACCCAGTACTTC
-,-,TRBJ1-1,TRBV6-6,CASSSTGPNTAPEAFF,TGTGCCAGCAGTTCGACAGGACCTAATACAGCGCCTGAAGCTTTCTTT
-,-,TRBJ2-5,TRBV14,CASSQVSSPRETQYF,TGTGCCAGCAGCCAAGTATCTAGCCCTCGGGAGACCCAGTACTTC
-,-,TRBJ1-1,TRBV27,CASSFSGGTEAFF,TGTGCCAGCAGTTTTTCGGGGGGCACTGAAGCTTTCTTT
TRBD1,-,TRBJ1-4,TRBV30,CAWEKGQGYEKLFF,TGTGCCTGGGAAAAAGGACAGGGGTATGAAAAACTGTTTTTT
-,-,TRBJ1-4,TRBV11-2,CASSAAGVEKLFF,TGTGCCAGCAGCGCGGCGGGAGTCGAAAAACTGTTTTTT
TRBD1,-,TRBJ1-3,TRBV28,CASSSWVGQGRNTIYF,TGTGCCAGCAGTTCGTGGGTCGGACAGGGAAGAAACACCATATATTTT
-,-,TRBJ1-2,TRBV19,CASSIAGALGYGYTF,TGTGCCAGTAGTATAGCAGGGGCCCTCGGATATGGCTACACCTTC
-,-,TRBJ1-6,TRBV5-1,CASSLDATGSPLHF,TGCGCCAGCAGCTTGGACGCCACAGGTTCACCCCTCCACTTT
TRBD1,-,TRBJ1-1,TRBV7-9,CASTKGGGDRQAFF,TGTGCCAGCACCAAAGGGGGAGGGGACAGGCAAGCTTTCTTT
TRBD1,-,TRBJ2-4,TRBV30,CAWQLGTVENIQYF,TGTGCCTGGCAGCTCGGGACAGTTGAAAACATTCAGTACTTC
TRBD1,-,TRBJ1-1,TRBV5-6,CASSRGQMNTEAFF,TGTGCCAGCAGCCGGGGACAGATGAACACTGAAGCTTTCTTT
TRBD1,-,TRBJ2-5,TRBV18,CASSRPETGLIETQYF,TGTGCCAGCTCACGTCCAGAGACAGGGCTTATAGAGACCCAGTACTTC
TRBD1,-,TRBJ1-6,TRBV30,CAWSETGGNSPLHF,TGTGCCTGGAGTGAGACAGGGGGAAATTCACCCCTCCACTTT
TRBD1,-,TRBJ2-7,TRBV6-2/TRBV6-3,CASSYGTGDYEQYF,TGTGCCAGCAGTTACGGGACAGGGGACTACGAGCAGTACTTC
-,few,TRBJ2-5,TRBV14,CASRRQPQETQYF,TGTGCCAGCAGACGACAGCCCCAAGAGACCCAGTACTTC
TRBD1,-,TRBJ1-6,TRBV11-2,CASTPQGATYNSPLHF,TGTGCCAGCACCCCCCAGGGGGCAACCTATAATTCACCCCTCCACTTT
-,-,TRBJ2-1,TRBV6-2/TRBV6-3,CASSLSGRLQNEQFF,TGTGCCAGCAGTTTAAGTGGGAGGCTCCAGAATGAGCAGTTCTTC
-,-,TRBJ2-2,TRBV7-3,CASSSPQIGELFF,TGTGCCAGCAGCTCTCCACAGATCGGGGAGCTGTTTTTT
TRBD1,once,TRBJ1-6,TRBV7-9,CASSLVGQGRSSSPLHF,TGTGCCAGCAGCTTAGTAGGACAGGGCCGAAGTAGTTCACCCCTCCACTTT
TRBD1,-,TRBJ1-1,TRBV2,CASGTAINTEAFF,TGTGCCAGTGGGACAGCCATAAACACTGAAGCTTTCTTT
-,-,TRBJ1-5,TRBV2,CASSDEAQPQHF,TGTGCCAGCAGTGACGAGGCTCAGCCCCAGCATTTT
-,-,TRBJ1-1,TRBV4-1,CASSQFYRGNTEAFF,TGCGCCAGCAGCCAATTTTATAGAGGCAACACTGAAGCTTTCTTT
TRBD2,-,TRBJ2-1,TRBV19,CASSIAGGRINEQFF,TGTGCCAGTAGTATAGCGGGCGGGAGAATCAATGAGCAGTTCTTC
TRBD1,-,TRBJ1-1,TRBV6-5,CASSYSKQGANTEAFF,TGTGCCAGCAGTTACTCGAAACAGGGGGCAAACACTGAAGCTTTCTTT
-,-,TRBJ1-2,TRBV18,CASSPPGRLANYGYTF,TGTGCCAGCTCACCACCGGGGCGGTTAGCTAACTATGGCTACACCTTC
-,-,TRBJ1-5,TRBV7-9,CASSLSGVGNQPQHF,TGTGCCAGCAGCTTATCCGGGGTGGGCAATCAGCCCCAGCATTTT
-,-,TRBJ2-2,TRBV19,CASKEAPGELFF,TGTGCCAGTAAAGAGGCTCCCGGGGAGCTGTTTTTT
-,-,TRBJ2-2,TRBV9,CASSRRQENTGELFF,TGTGCCAGCAGCAGAAGACAGGAAAACACCGGGGAGCTGTTTTTT
TRBD2,-,TRBJ2-1,TRBV7-8,CASRRTSGAEQFF,TGTGCCAGCAGACGGACTAGCGGGGCTGAGCAGTTCTTC
-,-,TRBJ2-5,TRBV5-1,CASSLASRRGETQYF,TGCGCCAGCAGCTTGGCCTCACGCCGGGGGGAGACCCAGTACTTC
TRBD1,-,TRBJ2-1,TRBV18,CASSPLFRDRNHNEQFF,TGTGCCAGCTCACCACTTTTTAGGGACAGGAACCACAATGAGCAGTTCTTC
TRBD1,-,TRBJ2-7,TRBV3-1/TRBV3-2,CASSPRAGGQVSSYEQYF,TGTGCCAGTTCTCCTCGGGCAGGGGGACAGGTTAGCTCCTACGAGCAGTACTTC